The clone carrying this TCR beta chain was counted between two and nine times. The sample comes from a study of blood T cell repertoires in COVID-19. Study in general: Material from acute and convalescent COVID-19 was sourced from the United States, Italy and Spain.

Original processing methods: Reference gene primer amplification gave nucleated cell count estimates. Sequencing used immunoSEQ multiplex PCR; TCRdb keeps in-frame clones, though not all of them. V and J calls and clone size are copied from that table; D and trimming were computed from the DNA. The sample lists 110,000 to 150,000 clones; around 86% were seen once. The sequenced material came from peripheral blood. The sequence came from a human donor in a cohort sampled during active COVID-19.

CDR3 nucleotides: TGTGCCAGCTCACCCCGACAGAACTCTAACTATGGCTACACCTTC. It codes for CASSPRQNSNYGYTF. This chain links TRBV18 with TRBJ1-2, with D possibly matching TRBD1 (5 bases). The CDR3 extends over 15 amino acids. V lost 3 bases and J lost 0, with 11 bases in between. Germline V lookup: CDR1 KGHSH, CDR2 LQKENI.